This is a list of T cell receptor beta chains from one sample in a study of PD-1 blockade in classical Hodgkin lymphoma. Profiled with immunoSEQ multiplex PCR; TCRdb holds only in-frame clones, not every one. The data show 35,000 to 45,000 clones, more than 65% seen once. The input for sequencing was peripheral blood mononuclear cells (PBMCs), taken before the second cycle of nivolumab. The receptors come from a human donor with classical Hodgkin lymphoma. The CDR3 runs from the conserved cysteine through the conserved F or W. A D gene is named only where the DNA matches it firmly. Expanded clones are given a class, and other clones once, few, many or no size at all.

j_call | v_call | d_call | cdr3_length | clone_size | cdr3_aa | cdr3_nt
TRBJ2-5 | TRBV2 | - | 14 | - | CASSEATGEETQYF | TGTGCCAGCAGTGAAGCTACCGGGGAAGAGACCCAGTACTTC
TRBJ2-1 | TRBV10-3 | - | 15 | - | CAISDPNRVGNEQFF | TGTGCCATCAGTGACCCCAACAGAGTTGGCAATGAGCAGTTCTTC
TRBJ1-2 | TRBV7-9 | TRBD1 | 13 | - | CASSLVAGGGYTF | TGTGCCAGCAGCTTAGTGGCAGGGGGTGGCTACACCTTC
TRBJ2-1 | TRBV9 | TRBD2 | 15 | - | CASSGQRESYNEQFF | TGTGCCAGCAGCGGCCAGCGGGAGTCCTACAATGAGCAGTTCTTC
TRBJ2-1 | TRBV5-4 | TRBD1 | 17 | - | CASSLGQGAGSYNEQFF | TGTGCCAGCAGCTTGGGACAGGGGGCCGGCTCCTACAATGAGCAGTTCTTC
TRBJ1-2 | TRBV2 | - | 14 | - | CASSGQSTNYGYTF | TGTGCCAGCAGTGGACAGAGTACTAACTATGGCTACACCTTC
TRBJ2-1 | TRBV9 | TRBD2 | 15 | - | CASSVDSGAYNEQFF | TGTGCCAGCAGCGTAGACAGCGGGGCCTACAATGAGCAGTTCTTC
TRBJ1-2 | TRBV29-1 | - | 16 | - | CSVEASRWQGGEGYTF | TGCAGCGTTGAGGCCTCCCGGTGGCAGGGAGGGGAAGGCTACACCTTC
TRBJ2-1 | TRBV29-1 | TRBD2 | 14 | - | CSVEDRGEYNEQFF | TGCAGCGTTGAAGATCGGGGGGAATACAATGAGCAGTTCTTC
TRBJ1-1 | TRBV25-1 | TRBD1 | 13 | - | CASQRRGHTEAFF | TGTGCCAGCCAGAGAAGGGGGCACACTGAAGCTTTCTTT
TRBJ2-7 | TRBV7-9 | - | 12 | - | CASSLDGDEQYF | TGTGCCAGCAGCTTAGATGGGGACGAGCAGTACTTC
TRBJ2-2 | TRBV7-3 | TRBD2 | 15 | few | CASSLSGSDTGELFF | TGTGCCAGCAGCCTTAGCGGGAGCGACACCGGGGAGCTGTTTTTT
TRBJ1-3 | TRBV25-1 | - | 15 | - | CASSERLGGADTIYF | TGTGCCAGCAGTGAAAGGTTGGGAGGGGCAGACACCATATATTTT
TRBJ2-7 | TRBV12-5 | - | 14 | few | CASGLVPNAYEQYF | TGTGCTAGTGGTTTGGTTCCTAACGCCTACGAGCAGTACTTC
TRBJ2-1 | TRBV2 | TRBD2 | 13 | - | CASTYLASGSQFF | TGTGCCAGCACCTACCTCGCTAGCGGGAGTCAGTTCTTC
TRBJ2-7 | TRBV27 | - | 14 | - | CASSPPGVSYEQYF | TGTGCCAGCAGCCCTCCGGGAGTTTCCTACGAGCAGTACTTC
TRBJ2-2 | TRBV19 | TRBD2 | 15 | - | CASSMAGGKTGELFF | TGTGCCAGTAGTATGGCGGGGGGGAAAACCGGGGAGCTGTTTTTT
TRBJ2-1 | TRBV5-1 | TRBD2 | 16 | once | CASREGTSGRANEQFF | TGCGCCAGCAGGGAGGGGACTAGCGGGAGGGCCAATGAGCAGTTCTTC
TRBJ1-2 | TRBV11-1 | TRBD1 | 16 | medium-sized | CASSEAGTGGRNGYTF | TGTGCCAGCAGCGAAGCCGGGACAGGGGGTCGTAATGGCTACACCTTC
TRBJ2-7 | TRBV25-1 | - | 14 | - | CASSPPGPAYEQYF | TGTGCCAGCAGCCCTCCGGGACCAGCCTACGAGCAGTACTTC
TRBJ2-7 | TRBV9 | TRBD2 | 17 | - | CASSSGIAGGPVYEQYF | TGTGCCAGCAGCTCAGGGATAGCGGGGGGGCCGGTTTACGAGCAGTACTTC
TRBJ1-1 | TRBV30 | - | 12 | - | CAWDNSGGGAFF | TGTGCCTGGGATAATTCAGGAGGGGGAGCTTTCTTT
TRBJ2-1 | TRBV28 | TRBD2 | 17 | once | CASSLGLAGEPRNEQFF | TGTGCCAGCAGTCTCGGACTAGCGGGAGAACCCCGGAATGAGCAGTTCTTC
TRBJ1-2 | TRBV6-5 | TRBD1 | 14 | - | CASSYAGGARGYTF | TGTGCCAGCAGTTACGCAGGGGGCGCGCGGGGCTACACCTTC
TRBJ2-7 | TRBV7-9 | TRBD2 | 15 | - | CASSSNSGRAHEQYF | TGTGCCAGCAGCTCTAATAGCGGGAGGGCTCACGAGCAGTACTTC
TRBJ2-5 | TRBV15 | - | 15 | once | CATSADPTGQETQYF | TGTGCCACCAGCGCCGATCCGACGGGACAAGAGACCCAGTACTTC
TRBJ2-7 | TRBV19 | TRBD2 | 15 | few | CASSPLAGARYEQYF | TGTGCCAGTTCCCCACTAGCGGGAGCGCGGTACGAGCAGTACTTC
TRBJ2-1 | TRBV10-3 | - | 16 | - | CAISNREAPTYNEQFF | TGTGCCATCAGTAACCGGGAAGCTCCAACCTACAATGAGCAGTTCTTC
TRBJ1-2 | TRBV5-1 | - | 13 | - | CASSSTGRWGYTF | TGCGCCAGCAGCTCAACCGGACGTTGGGGCTACACCTTC
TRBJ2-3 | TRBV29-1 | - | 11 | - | CSVRAPDTQYF | TGCAGCGTCCGAGCGCCAGATACGCAGTATTTT
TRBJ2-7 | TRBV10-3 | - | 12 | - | CAISESTPEQYF | TGTGCCATCAGTGAGTCGACTCCCGAGCAGTACTTC
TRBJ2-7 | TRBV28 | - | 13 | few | CASSLKSPYEQYF | TGTGCCAGCAGTTTAAAGTCCCCCTACGAGCAGTACTTC
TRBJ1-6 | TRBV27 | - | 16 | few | CASARLGSSYNSPLHF | TGTGCCAGCGCTCGTTTGGGGAGCTCCTATAATTCACCCCTCCACTTT
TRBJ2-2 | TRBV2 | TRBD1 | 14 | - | CASKWTGGTGELFF | TGTGCCAGCAAGTGGACAGGGGGAACCGGGGAGCTGTTTTTT
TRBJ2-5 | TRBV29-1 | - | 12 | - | CSVEMPGQTQYF | TGCAGCGTTGAGATGCCGGGCCAGACCCAGTACTTC
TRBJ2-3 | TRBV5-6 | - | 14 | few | CASSLTALTDTQYF | TGTGCCAGCAGCTTGACAGCACTCACAGATACGCAGTATTTT
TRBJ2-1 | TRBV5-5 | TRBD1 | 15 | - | CASSLVQGSYNEQFF | TGTGCCAGCAGCTTGGTACAGGGGTCCTACAATGAGCAGTTCTTC